This T cell receptor beta chain was found in a study of beta chain features in type 1 diabetes. Turning to the study itself: Comparable age, gender and cell yields were observed in patients relative to healthy donors.

Each of the CD4+ naive, central memory, regulatory and stem cell-like memory populations was sorted via CD45RO/CCR7/CD25/CD127/CD95/CD27. Study-level points and caveats: High TCR expression in some cells could lead to their over-representation in cDNA sequencing.

V gave up 5 bases and J gave up 7 bases; unmatched junction bases: 11. This CDR3 region has 15 residues. The germline V gene has CDR1 MNHEY and CDR2 SMNVEV (reference sequence). Concerning this clone: The antigen remains undetermined.

Since all of the isolated RNA was reverse transcribed, expressed TCRB transcripts were what got sequenced. Sequenced by immunoSEQ multiplex PCR; TCRdb stores in-frame clones only, minus some. Of about 140,000 clones in the sample, roughly 9.3% were seen once. The receptor was derived from a woman aged 40 to 50 in good health. The sequenced material came from central memory CD4+ T cells from blood. The rearrangement links TRBV27 to TRBJ2-1; 7 nucleotides match TRBD1. In nucleotides, the CDR3 is TGTGCCAGCAGTCCCCTGACAGGGCTTAGGAATGAGCAGTTCTTC. It specifies CASSPLTGLRNEQFF.